The T cell receptor beta chain described here comes from a study of T cells after yellow fever vaccination. Study details: Fractions with few cells were prepared using SMART-Seq v4 Ultra Low Input.

Conversion of TCR transcripts into cDNA relied on 5'RACE template switching, which added a universal primer site and UMIs. From the 5' RACE reads, TCRdb called clonotypes with MiXCR, one entry per CDR3 protein. Counted here are roughly 50,000 distinct CDR3 sequences, around 7% occurring once; the ten biggest clones make up around 28%. This clonotype was picked up many times. CDR1 and CDR2 (germline): MNHNY, SVGAGI (reference sequence). The CDR3 spans 12 residues. V was trimmed by 2 bases and J by 6 bases, leaving 6 bases between them. This sequence originates from a man between 18 and 29 years old who received the YFV17D yellow fever vaccine. The J gene is TRBJ2-3, the V gene TRBV6-6; a possible D gene is TRBD1 (6 bases). Specimen: CD8+ T cells sorted from PBMCs, collected around 15 days after the first yellow fever vaccination. CDR3 residues: CASSYDRDTQYF. CDR3 in DNA: TGTGCCAGCAGTTACGACAGGGATACGCAGTATTTT.